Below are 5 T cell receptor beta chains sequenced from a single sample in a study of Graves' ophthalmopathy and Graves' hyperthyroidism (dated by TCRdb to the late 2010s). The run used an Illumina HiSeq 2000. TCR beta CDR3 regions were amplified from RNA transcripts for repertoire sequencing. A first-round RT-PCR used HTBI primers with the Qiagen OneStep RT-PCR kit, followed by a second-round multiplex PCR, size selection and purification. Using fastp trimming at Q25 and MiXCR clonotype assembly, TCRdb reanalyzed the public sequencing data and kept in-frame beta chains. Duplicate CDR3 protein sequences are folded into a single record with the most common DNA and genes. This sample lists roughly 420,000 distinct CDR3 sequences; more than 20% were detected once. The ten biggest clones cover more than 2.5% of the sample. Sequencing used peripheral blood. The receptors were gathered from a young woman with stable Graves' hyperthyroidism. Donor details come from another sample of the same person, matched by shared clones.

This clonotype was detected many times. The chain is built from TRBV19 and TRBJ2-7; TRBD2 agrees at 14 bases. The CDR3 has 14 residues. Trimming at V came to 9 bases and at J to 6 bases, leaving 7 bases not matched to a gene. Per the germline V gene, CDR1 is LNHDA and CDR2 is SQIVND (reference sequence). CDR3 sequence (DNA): TGTGCCAGCGCAGGGACTAGCGGGAGTGGCGAGCAGTACTTC. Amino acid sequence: CASAGTSGSGEQYF.

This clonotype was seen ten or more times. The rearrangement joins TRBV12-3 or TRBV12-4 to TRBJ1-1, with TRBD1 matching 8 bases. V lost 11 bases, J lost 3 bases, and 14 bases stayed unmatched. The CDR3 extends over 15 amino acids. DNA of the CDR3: TGTGCCTCCCACGCCCTAGACAGGGGTGACACTGAAGCTTTCTTT. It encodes CASHALDRGDTEAFF.

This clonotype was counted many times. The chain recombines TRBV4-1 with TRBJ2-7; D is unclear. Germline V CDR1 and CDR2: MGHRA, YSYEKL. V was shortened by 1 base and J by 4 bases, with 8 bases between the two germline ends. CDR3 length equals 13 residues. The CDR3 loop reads CASSQGYSYEQYF. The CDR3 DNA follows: TGCGCCAGCAGCCAAGGTTATTCTTACGAGCAGTACTTC.

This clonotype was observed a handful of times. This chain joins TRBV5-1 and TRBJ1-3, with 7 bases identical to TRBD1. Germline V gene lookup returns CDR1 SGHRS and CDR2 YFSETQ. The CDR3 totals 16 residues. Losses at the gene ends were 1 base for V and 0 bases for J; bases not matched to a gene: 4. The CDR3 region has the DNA TGCGCCAGCAGCTTGCTGACAGGGCTCTCTGGAAACACCATATATTTT. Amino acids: CASSLLTGLSGNTIYF.

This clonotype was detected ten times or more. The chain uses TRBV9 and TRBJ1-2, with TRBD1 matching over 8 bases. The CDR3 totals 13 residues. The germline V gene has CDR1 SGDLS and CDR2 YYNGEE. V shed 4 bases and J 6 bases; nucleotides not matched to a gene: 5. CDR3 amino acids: CASSHHRGNGYTF. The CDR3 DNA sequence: TGTGCCAGCAGCCATCACAGGGGGAATGGCTACACCTTC. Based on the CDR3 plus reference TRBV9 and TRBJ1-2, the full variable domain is DSGVTQTPKHLITATGQRVTLRCSPRSGDLSVYWYQQSLDQGLQFLIQYYNGEERAKGNILERFSAQQFPDLHSELNLSSLELGDSALYFCASSHHRGNGYTFGSGTRLTVV.